What follows are 14 T cell receptor beta chains derived from one specimen sequenced in a study of cytomegalovirus exposure and HLA in healthy donors (dated by TCRdb to the late 2010s). The library was made by the immunoSEQ multiplex PCR assay. For the multiplex PCR, a mixture combining 60 forward primers for TCR Vbeta segments and 13 reverse primers for TCR Jbeta segments was used. The table comes from immuneACCESS by way of TCRdb, which keeps in-frame sequences with V and J called. Part of the clones is missing from these tables; in studies checked, under half for an unresolved V gene and the rest for unknown reasons. The sample has roughly 150,000 clones on record, over 60% of them singletons. The ten biggest clones cover about 3% of the sample. Material: PBMCs. The receptor source for this set is a woman aged 25 to 39 in good health and CMV-seropositive.

This clone was picked up a small number of times. The chain couples TRBV5-1 to TRBJ2-1, with 12 bases fitting TRBD2. The CDR3 has 15 amino acids. The germline V gene has CDR1 SGHRS and CDR2 YFSETQ. J gave up 5 bases and V 0 bases, and 0 bases lay outside the gene matches. DNA for the CDR3: TGCGCCAGCAGCTTGGGGACTAGCGGGAACAATGAGCAGTTCTTC. Amino acid sequence: CASSLGTSGNNEQFF.

This clone was seen only a few times. The chain uses TRBV7-2 and TRBJ2-5, with D possibly matching TRBD1 (7 bases). Germline CDR1 is SGHTA and CDR2 is FQGNSA. The CDR3 is made up of 15 amino acids. Trimming removed 5 bases from V and 4 bases from J, with 17 bases in between. CDR3 coding DNA: TGTGCCAGCAGCCGCCCAGGGGGGCCCTTAGAGACCCAGTACTTC. It encodes CASSRPGGPLETQYF.

The chain has TRBV5-1 and TRBJ2-5; 15 bases align to TRBD2. CDR1 is SGHRS, CDR2 YFSETQ, per germline. CDR3 length equals 17 residues. V trimming: 4 bases; J trimming: 5 bases; junction bases outside the gene matches: 9. CDR3 loop: CASSPGLAGGPGETQYF. Here the CDR3 DNA reads TGCGCCAGCAGCCCTGGACTAGCGGGAGGGCCGGGGGAGACCCAGTACTTC.

This sequence joins TRBV5-5 and TRBJ1-1, with D uncertain. Trimming pared 1 base from V and 0 bases from J, leaving 7 bases between. Germline V gives CDR1 SGHKS, CDR2 YYEKEE (reference sequence). The CDR3 covers 14 residues. The CDR3 nucleotides are TGTGCCAGCAGCTTGAGAGGGATGAACACTGAAGCTTTCTTT. It encodes CASSLRGMNTEAFF.

The J gene is TRBJ2-5, the V gene TRBV29-1, with 7 bases matching TRBD2. The better agreement between TRBJ2-7 and the DNA end casts doubt on the J call. CDR3 length: 13 residues. Looked up from germline, CDR1 is SQVTM and CDR2 is ANQGSEA. CDR3 sequence (DNA): TGCAGCGTTGAAGGGTGGGAGGGGTCCGAGCAGTACTTC. It is translated as CSVEGWEGSEQYF.

This chain connects TRBV5-6 to TRBJ2-3; D remains unclear. The V and J ends lost 3 bases and 2 bases respectively, with 13 bases between them. Germline CDR1 SGHDT, CDR2 YYEEEE. The CDR3 covers 15 residues. The CDR3, as DNA: TGTGCCAGCAGCTCGAACGGCGGCTCCACAGATACGCAGTATTTT. Translating it yields CASSSNGGSTDTQYF.

The rearrangement links TRBV2 to TRBJ1-6; 8 bases fit TRBD1. With V trimmed by 10 bases and J by 7 bases, 18 bases remained unmatched. The CDR3 spans 17 residues. Germline V lookup: CDR1 SNHLY, CDR2 FYNNEI. This chain's CDR3 is CATSPILGQGQNSPLHF. The CDR3 DNA follows: TGTGCCACATCACCGATTTTAGGACAGGGACAGAATTCACCCCTCCACTTT.

The chain combines TRBV6-6 with TRBJ2-5; D may be TRBD2 (5 bases). This CDR3 has 14 amino acids. Looked up from germline, CDR1 is MNHNY and CDR2 is SVGAGI (reference sequence). Trimming took off 6 bases at V and 3 bases at J, with 14 bases between the two ends. As DNA, the CDR3 is TGTGCCAGCAGCTCCCTGTGGGGAGAAGAGACCCAGTACTTC. Amino acids: CASSSLWGEETQYF.

The chain uses TRBV30 and TRBJ2-2; 7 nucleotides line up with TRBD2. V trimming: 0 bases; J trimming: 7 bases; junction bases outside the gene matches: 11. This CDR3 has 16 amino acids. Germline V gives CDR1 GTSNPN, CDR2 SVGIG (reference sequence). The CDR3 loop reads CAWSVAGVSFVGELFF. The CDR3 region has the DNA TGTGCCTGGAGTGTTGCGGGAGTTAGCTTTGTCGGGGAGCTGTTTTTT.

The rearrangement joins TRBV2 to TRBJ2-2; TRBD2 matches 9 bases. CDR1 and CDR2 from the germline V gene are SNHLY and FYNNEI. This CDR3 has 14 residues. J lost 4 bases, V lost 6 bases, and 3 bases had no gene match. The CDR3 region is CASRDSGGTGELFF. In DNA, the CDR3 is TGTGCCAGCAGGGATAGCGGGGGCACCGGGGAGCTGTTTTTT.

The genes are TRBV9 and TRBJ1-2; 7 bases line up with TRBD1. Unmatched junction bases numbered 11, after V lost 0 bases and J lost 0 bases. Germline CDR1 and CDR2: SGDLS and YYNGEE. The CDR3 has 18 amino acids. CDR3 region: CASSVAEILGTANYGYTF. The CDR3 region has the DNA TGTGCCAGCAGCGTAGCTGAAATCCTGGGGACAGCTAACTATGGCTACACCTTC.

CDR3 bases: TGCAGCGTTGTGAGTCCGGAGGGAGAAGCTTTCTTT. Its protein product is CSVVSPEGEAFF. The chain joins TRBV29-1 to TRBJ1-1; D unclear. The V end lost 4 bases, the J end lost 8 bases, and 14 bases lay between the germline ends. There are 12 residues in the CDR3. Germline CDR1 reads SQVTM; CDR2 reads ANQGSEA.

This clone has a handful of counts. The chain joins TRBV5-1 to TRBJ2-7; 10 positions agree with TRBD2. This CDR3 has 14 amino acids. CDR1 SGHRS and CDR2 YFSETQ come from the germline V gene. J was trimmed by 2 bases and V by 4 bases; bases with no gene match: 3. CDR3 in amino acids: CASSPGTSAYEQYF. In DNA, the CDR3 is TGCGCCAGCAGCCCCGGGACTAGCGCCTACGAGCAGTACTTC.

The chain recombines TRBV6-1 with TRBJ2-1, with 10 bases aligning to TRBD2. CDR3 length equals 17 residues. Germline trimming cut 4 bases from V and 7 bases from J; bases unmatched to any gene: 13. The germline V gene has CDR1 MNHNS and CDR2 SASEGT. DNA of the CDR3: TGTGCCAGCAGTGTCCCGCGAGCGGGGGGGCCGAGGAATGAGCAGTTCTTC. It encodes CASSVPRAGGPRNEQFF.